This TCR beta chain was identified in a study of graft-versus-host responses after intestinal transplantation. Study details: For approximately 3 years after anti-thymocyte globulin induction, all recipients took tacrolimus and steroids. Study-wide findings and caveats: Recipient bone marrow held GvH clones, some seen earlier in ileum or blood. After transplant, early declines in HvG clones were associated with peak levels of circulating GvH clones. Clonal ratios of graft-versus-host to host-versus-graft in allografts were high for patients exhibiting graft-donor T cell macrochimerism.

Profiled with immunoSEQ multiplex PCR; TCRdb holds only in-frame clones, not every one. The top ten hold around 0.19% of the sample, which has under 100,000 clones, 94% seen once. Concerning this clone itself: Its antigen is currently unknown.

Germline V gives CDR1 LGHNA, CDR2 YSLEER. The CDR3 contains 15 residues. The ends were cut back, 0 bases at V and 3 bases at J, with 9 bases in the middle. Material: unstimulated CD4+ T cells sorted from spleen or lymph node cells, obtained before transplant. The V gene is TRBV4-3, the J gene TRBJ1-5, with D perhaps matching TRBD1 (5 bases). This clonotype was obtained from a human donor who was the organ donor for an intestinal transplant. The CDR3: CASSQDMGPNQPQHF. CDR3 nucleotides: TGCGCCAGCAGCCAAGATATGGGGCCCAATCAGCCCCAGCATTTT.